The T cell receptor (beta chain) described here comes from a study of technical replicates of blood from a few donors. This table comes from immunoSEQ multiplex PCR, and its TCRdb copy is limited to in-frame clones, with some not included. The sample has 67,000 or so clones, roughly 92% seen once. This receptor was taken from a human donor in good health. Source material: T cells isolated from PBMCs.

CDR3 amino acids: CASSRGTGAETQYF. Here the CDR3 DNA reads TGTGCCAGCAGCCGAGGGACAGGGGCAGAGACCCAGTACTTC. V usage is TRBV7-6 and J usage is TRBJ2-5, with 10 bases aligning to TRBD1. In germline, CDR1 is SGHVS, CDR2 FNYEAQ. V was clipped by 5 bases and J by 4 bases; unmatched bases: 4. The CDR3 spans 14 residues. Complete variable domain (other parts from reference TRBV7-6 and TRBJ2-5): GAGVSQSPRYKVTKRGQDVALRCDPISGHVSLYWYRQALGQGPEFLTYFNYEAQQDKSGLPNDRFSAERPEGSISTLTIQRTEQRDSAMYRCASSRGTGAETQYFGPGTRLLVL.